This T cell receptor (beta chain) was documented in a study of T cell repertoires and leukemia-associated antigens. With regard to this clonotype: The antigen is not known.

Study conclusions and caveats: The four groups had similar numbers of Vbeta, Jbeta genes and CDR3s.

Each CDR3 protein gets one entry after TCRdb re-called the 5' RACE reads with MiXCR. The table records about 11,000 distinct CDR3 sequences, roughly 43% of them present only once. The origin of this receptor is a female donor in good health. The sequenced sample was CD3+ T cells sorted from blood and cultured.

The CDR3: CASRGRIGTNYGYTF. In DNA form, the CDR3 reads TGTGCCAGTAGAGGCCGGATAGGGACTAACTATGGCTACACCTTC. This chain connects TRBV19 to TRBJ1-2, with D hard to call. CDR1 LNHDA and CDR2 SQIVND come from the germline V gene (reference sequence). Between the trimmed V and J ends, which lost 6 bases and 0 bases, there was a span of 14 bases. The CDR3 totals 15 residues. The full variable domain, in which reference TRBV19 and TRBJ1-2 provide the parts outside the CDR3, is DGGITQSPKYLFRKEGQNVTLSCEQNLNHDAMYWYRQDPGQGLRLIYYSQIVNDFQKGDIAEGYSVSREKKESFPLTVTSAQKNPTAFYLCASRGRIGTNYGYTFGSGTRLTVV.